This record looks at one T cell receptor (beta chain) sequence and its context. These data originate in a study of blood T cell repertoires in COVID-19. Background on the study: Italy, Spain and the United States were the sources of the convalescent and acute COVID-19 samples. T cells, B-cell-depleted T cells, or PBMCs provided the cDNA or gDNA that served as material.

The CDR3 has 18 amino acids. After removal of 5 bases from V and 0 bases from J, the junction contained 9 bases not matched to a gene. Looked up from germline, CDR1 is MNHNY and CDR2 is SVGAGI (reference sequence). Original analysis: Using reference gene primer amplification, nucleated cell counts were estimated. The table came from immunoSEQ multiplex PCR; TCRdb's copy has only in-frame clones and leaves some out. Clonal size and the V and J genes are those of that table, whereas D and trimming came from the DNA. The sample yields about 200,000 clones, 70% to 85% seen once. The sequence came from a human donor in a cohort sampled during active COVID-19. The specimen sequenced was peripheral blood. V usage is TRBV6-6 and J usage is TRBJ2-3; the match to TRBD2 covers 12 bases. The CDR3 DNA reads TGTGCCAGCAGTCCTAACCCCGGGACTAGCGGGAGCACAGATACGCAGTATTTT. It is translated as CASSPNPGTSGSTDTQYF.